A single sample is the source of the 13 T cell receptor beta chains below, sequenced in a study of blood T cells in healthy people across ages (dated by TCRdb to the mid-2010s). Libraries came from 5' RACE. Sequencing relied on an Illumina HiSeq 2500. A second PCR of roughly 7 to 11 cycles was performed with a sample-barcoded 5' primer and a J-beta primer mix. TCRdb reprocessing: public reads trimmed at Q25 with fastp, clones called with MiXCR, in-frame beta chains kept. One record per CDR3 amino acid sequence lists the most common genes and DNA. This sample comprises hundreds of thousands of distinct CDR3 sequences, less than 45% of them detected only once. 30% of the sample is held by the ten biggest clonotypes. The sequenced sample was blood. These receptors were collected from a man aged 80 or over in good health.

The rearrangement uses TRBV5-1 and TRBJ2-3; a possible D gene is TRBD2 (6 bases). Trimming took off 10 bases at V and 2 bases at J, with 14 bases between the two ends. This CDR3 comprises 13 residues. CDR1 SGHRS and CDR2 YFSETQ come from the germline V gene. The CDR3 nucleotides are TGCGCCGGCTCCCGGGACTTCACAGATACGCAGTATTTT. Its translation: CAGSRDFTDTQYF.

This clonotype appeared a few times. The chain employs TRBV7-2 and TRBJ2-7, with D maybe TRBD2 (5 bases). Trimming took 2 bases from V and 2 from J, leaving 10 bases between them. CDR1 and CDR2 (germline): SGHTA, FQGNSA. The CDR3 runs 14 residues. CDR3 region: CASSLSRETYEQYF. CDR3 DNA: TGTGCCAGCAGCTTATCTCGGGAAACCTACGAGCAGTACTTC.

This clonotype was found many times. The J gene is TRBJ2-5, the V gene TRBV7-2; TRBD2 matches at 9 bases. Germline V CDR1 and CDR2: SGHTA, FQGNSA. CDR3 size: 14 residues. V lost 5 bases, J lost 2 bases, and 3 bases stayed unmatched. CDR3 sequence reads: CASSPTSGQETQYF. In nucleotides, the CDR3 is TGTGCCAGCAGCCCGACTAGCGGACAAGAGACCCAGTACTTC. Together with reference TRBV7-2 and TRBJ2-5, the CDR3 gives the full variable domain: GAGVSQSPSNKVTEKGKDVELRCDPISGHTALYWYRQSLGQGLEFLIYFQGNSAPDKSGLPSDRFSAERTGGSVSTLTIQRTQQEDSAVYLCASSPTSGQETQYFGPGTRLLVL.

This clonotype showed up just a few times. The chain recombines TRBV7-2 with TRBJ2-3; D is undetermined. The CDR3 is 12 amino acids. Trimming cost V 8 bases and J 1 base, with 7 bases left between them. Germline loops: CDR1 SGHTA, CDR2 FQGNSA. CDR3 nucleotide sequence: TGTGCCAGCCAGATGGGCACAGATACGCAGTATTTT. This codes for CASQMGTDTQYF.

V is TRBV20-1 and J is TRBJ2-3; TRBD2 matches at 9 bases. Trimming at V came to 0 bases and at J to 0 bases, leaving 4 bases not matched to a gene. The CDR3 runs 16 residues. CDR1 and CDR2 (germline): DFQATT, SNEGSKA (reference sequence). The CDR3 protein is CSARDPLAGSTDTQYF. CDR3 nucleotides: TGCAGTGCTAGAGATCCCCTAGCGGGAAGCACAGATACGCAGTATTTT.

The V and J genes are TRBV14 and TRBJ2-3; D gene unclear. The CDR3 loop spans 13 amino acids. Trimming removed 2 bases at V and 6 bases at J, with 9 bases between. CDR1 and CDR2 (germline): SGHDN, FVKESK. CDR3 bases: TGTGCCAGCAGCCAATTCCTAGTCGATACGCAGTATTTT. Amino acid sequence: CASSQFLVDTQYF.

This clonotype showed up just a few times. The chain recombines TRBV27 with TRBJ2-1, with a weak D call TRBD2 (5 bases). Trimming removed 4 bases from V and 5 bases from J, with 12 bases in between. Germline V CDR1 and CDR2: MNHEY, SMNVEV (reference sequence). This CDR3 comprises 14 residues. CDR3 loop: CASSSRNSDNEQFF. CDR3 bases: TGTGCCAGCAGTTCCCGAAATAGCGACAATGAGCAGTTCTTC.

In this sample, this clonotype turned up many times. The chain is built from TRBV7-6 and TRBJ2-7, with D tentatively TRBD1 (6 bases). The ends were cut back, 1 base at V and 5 bases at J, with 15 bases in the middle. The CDR3 length is 15 residues. The germline CDR1 and CDR2 sequences are SGHVS and FNYEAQ. CDR3 DNA: TGTGCCAGCAGCTTAGAAGGGACACCAGCCCACGAGCAGTACTTC. The encoded protein is CASSLEGTPAHEQYF.

Written as DNA, the CDR3 is TGTGCCAGCAGTCCTAGGAAAGGGGCCGAAAACATTCAGTACTTC. This gives the protein CASSPRKGAENIQYF. The chain combines TRBV11-2 with TRBJ2-4, with a tentative D call TRBD1 (5 bases). The CDR3 is made up of 15 amino acids. The V and J ends lost 6 bases and 5 bases respectively, with 17 bases between them. The germline V gene has CDR1 SGHAT and CDR2 FQNNGV.

The chain recombines TRBV29-1 with TRBJ2-7, with D possibly TRBD2 on 6 matching bases. The CDR3 spans 14 residues. V dropped 3 bases and J dropped 2 bases, with 14 bases sitting between them. Germline V lookup: CDR1 SQVTM, CDR2 ANQGSEA. The CDR3: CSVEGGSETYEQYF. DNA for the CDR3: TGCAGCGTTGAGGGGGGTAGCGAGACCTACGAGCAGTACTTC.

This clonotype was counted between two and nine times. CDR3: CSAKTSGSRNEQFF. The CDR3 bases are TGCAGTGCTAAGACTAGTGGGAGTCGCAATGAGCAGTTCTTC. The chain couples TRBV20-1 to TRBJ2-1; a possible D gene is TRBD2 (6 bases). V was shortened by 4 bases and J by 6 bases, with 16 bases between the two germline ends. Germline loops: CDR1 DFQATT, CDR2 SNEGSKA (reference sequence). The length of the CDR3 is 14 residues.

This clonotype was detected ten times or more. J is TRBJ2-1 and V is TRBV7-2, with 10 positions matching TRBD2. With 5 bases clipped from V and 10 bases from J, the junction kept 11 bases outside the gene matches. Germline V CDR1 and CDR2: SGHTA, FQGNSA. The CDR3 is 15 residues long. CDR3: CASSPTKRGGREQFF. The CDR3 DNA sequence: TGTGCCAGCAGCCCGACTAAGCGGGGGGGCCGGGAGCAGTTCTTC. Full variable domain (remainder filled in from reference TRBV7-2 and TRBJ2-1): GAGVSQSPSNKVTEKGKDVELRCDPISGHTALYWYRQSLGQGLEFLIYFQGNSAPDKSGLPSDRFSAERTGGSVSTLTIQRTQQEDSAVYLCASSPTKRGGREQFFGPGTRLTVL.

This clonotype showed up just a few times. This chain links TRBV27 with TRBJ2-7; TRBD1 agrees at 9 bases. Germline V lookup: CDR1 MNHEY, CDR2 SMNVEV (reference sequence). Losses at the gene ends were 6 bases for V and 5 bases for J; bases not matched to a gene: 8. The CDR3 spans 14 residues. CDR3 DNA: TGTGCCAGCAGACCTGGACAGGGGACCAACGAGCAGTACTTC. Its protein is CASRPGQGTNEQYF.